The T cell receptor (beta chain) under discussion was sequenced for a study of blood T cell repertoires in COVID-19. Here immunoSEQ multiplex PCR was the method, and the copy in TCRdb shows in-frame clones only, minus some. The sample includes roughly 150,000 clones, around 90% of them seen just once. The receptor was isolated from a man between 60 and 70 years old with active or convalescent COVID-19. Source material: peripheral blood.

CDR3 sequence: CASSPLIYSGGAGSYEQYF. CDR3 bases: TGTGCCAGCTCACCACTAATTTATAGCGGGGGGGCCGGGTCCTACGAGCAGTACTTC. The gene calls are TRBV18 and TRBJ2-7; TRBD2 aligns across 11 bases. J gave up 1 base and V 1 base, and 12 bases lay outside the gene matches. Germline-derived CDR1 and CDR2 are KGHSH and LQKENI. There are 19 residues in the CDR3. Together with reference TRBV18 and TRBJ2-7, the CDR3 gives the full variable domain: NAGVMQNPRHLVRRRGQEARLRCSPMKGHSHVYWYRQLPEEGLKFMVYLQKENIIDESGMPKERFSAEFPKEGPSILRIQQVVRGDSAAYFCASSPLIYSGGAGSYEQYFGPGTRLTVT.